This T cell receptor beta chain was sequenced for a study of Ad26.COV2.S vaccination and SARS-CoV-2 variants. Study-level background: Into the muscle, Ad26.COV2.S was dosed once or twice, 56 days apart.

The treatment is: 15 to 20 received Ad26.COV2.S at low or high dose, single or two shots; five or six received placebo; per-sample allocation not given. Day 63 after the first injection of vaccine or placebo was the sampling time. Whole-study findings and limits: Placebo and vaccine recipients had non-spike TCR breadth that was similar. Breadth and depth estimates from TCRs may understate total T cell responses.

CDR1 is SGDLS, CDR2 YYNGEE, per germline. The trim removed 5 bases at V and 6 bases at J, leaving 10 bases unmatched. This CDR3 has 14 amino acids. Sequencing was performed with immunoSEQ multiplex PCR; in TCRdb, only in-frame clones are kept and a portion is missing. This table has about 350,000 clones, 70% to 90% appearing once. Comments on this clone: Its antigen is as yet unknown.

The chain joins TRBV9 to TRBJ2-7; 8 bases are a match to TRBD1. Sample: peripheral blood, taken in a trial of Ad26.COV2.S vaccine versus placebo. The TCR comes from a person between 18 and 65 years old who received the Ad26.COV2.S COVID-19 vaccine or a placebo. CDR3 coding DNA: TGTGCCAGCAGTAGGACAGGGAATGGGGGCGAGCAGTACTTC. Translated: CASSRTGNGGEQYF.